This T cell receptor beta chain was recovered during a study of T cell responses to AZD1222 COVID-19 vaccine. General observations from the study: Recipients of two AZD1222 doses showed rising Spike-specific TCR breadth and depth. Repertoire sampling happened only post peak T cell response.

V shed 1 base and J shed 1 base, with 10 bases lying between them. The CDR3 is 15 residues long. Germline loops: CDR1 MGHDK, CDR2 SYGVNS. To note about this clone: Its target is not known.

Assay used: immunoSEQ multiplex PCR; TCRdb lists only in-frame clones, some missing. The profile shows about 150,000 clones, about 90% of them singletons. The chain links TRBV25-1 to TRBJ1-2; TRBD1 is a possible D gene (5 bases). This sequence was found in an adult who received the AZD1222 COVID-19 vaccine. This material consisted of peripheral blood, taken 28 days after the second AZD1222 dose. Written as DNA, the CDR3 is TGTGCCAGCAGTGAATGGCGGGGGATTAACTATGGCTACACCTTC. This gives the protein CASSEWRGINYGYTF.